The entry below gives a single T cell receptor beta chain sequence along with its context. Antigen specificity is unknown. Germline assignment: CDR1 SQVTM and CDR2 ANQGSEA. The CDR3 covers 13 residues. Germline trimming cut 1 base from V and 4 bases from J; bases unmatched to any gene: 2. The data belong to a study of OX40 agonist ivuxolimab in advanced cancers. Only in-frame clones appear in the TCRdb table, and some are missing; sequencing was by immunoSEQ multiplex PCR. Of about 120,000 clones detected, 80% to 90% appear once; the ten largest clones hold around 0.55%. Patients had blood sampled at baseline and again on cycle 4 day 1 and cycle 7 day 1. Whole-study results and caveats: Partial responders at 0.1-3.0 mg/kg showed near-lowest clonal expansion. The average count of expanded clones was higher among CD8+ T cells than among CD4+. At 0.1 to 3.0 mg/kg and by week 6, clonal expansion occurred in CD4+ and CD8+ blood T cells.

This clonotype originated in an adult with an advanced solid tumor such as melanoma, head and neck, liver or kidney cancer. The sample consisted of CD4+ or CD8+ T cells sorted from blood, taken in a trial of the OX40 agonist ivuxolimab. The chain joins TRBV29-1 to TRBJ1-1; 8 positions agree with TRBD1. The CDR3 here is CSVEGTGFTEAFF. The CDR3 nucleotides are TGCAGCGTTGAAGGGACAGGGTTCACTGAAGCTTTCTTT.